This T cell receptor (beta chain) was recovered during a study of blood T cell repertoires in COVID-19. The CDR3 spans 14 residues. Trimming stripped 4 bases from V and 4 bases from J, with 11 bases between. Germline values: CDR1 SNHLY, CDR2 FYNNEI. In the original workflow: The authors estimated nucleated cell counts from reference gene primer amplification. Using immunoSEQ multiplex PCR, the repertoire was profiled, and TCRdb retains in-frame clones only, with some absent. V, J and clone size derive from that table, while D and trimming were established from the DNA sequence. The repertoire includes 150,000 or so clones, around 79% of them detected once, and 1.5% to 2% sits in the top ten.

The clonotype originates from a man at least 80 years old with acute or convalescent COVID-19. The sample consisted of peripheral blood. The chain couples TRBV2 to TRBJ1-3; the D gene is possibly TRBD1 (5 bases). CDR3 DNA sequence: TGTGCCAGCAGTGGACAAGGGGTCGGAAACACCATATATTTT. This codes for CASSGQGVGNTIYF.